This T cell receptor (beta chain) originates from a study of blood T cell repertoires in COVID-19. With 1 base removed from V and 8 bases from J, the gap between germline ends came to 20 bases. The CDR3 spans 16 residues. Germline V gene lookup returns CDR1 SGHAT and CDR2 FQNNGV. Libraries were prepared by immunoSEQ multiplex PCR; TCRdb keeps only in-frame clonotypes and omits some of them. Among roughly 71,000 clones listed, around 78% were seen once. The chain has TRBV11-2 and TRBJ1-2; no clear D gene. The source material was peripheral blood. The source of this sequence is a woman older than 75 with acute or convalescent COVID-19. In DNA form, the CDR3 reads TGTGCCAGCAGCTTAGGATCCACAGTGCGTATCGGAGGCTACACCTTC. Amino acid sequence: CASSLGSTVRIGGYTF.